This entry lists 27 T cell receptor beta chains sequenced from one sample in a study of T cells after yellow fever vaccination. TCRdb recomputed calls from the 5' RACE reads with MiXCR, one row per CDR3 protein. The data contain some 350,000 distinct CDR3 sequences, 11% of them singletons. This sample comprised PBMCs, obtained on the day of the first yellow fever vaccination. Receptors originate from a man aged 18 to 35 who received the YFV17D yellow fever vaccine.

This clonotype was detected only a few times. The rearrangement uses TRBV12-3 or TRBV12-4 and TRBJ1-2, with D possibly being TRBD1 (5 bases). The CDR3 consists of 15 residues. The V end lost 3 bases, the J end lost 8 bases, and 19 bases lay between the germline ends. CDR3: CASSLSGTGKWGYTF. CDR3 nucleotides: TGTGCCAGCAGTTTGTCAGGGACTGGAAAGTGGGGCTACACCTTC.

V usage is TRBV5-1 and J usage is TRBJ2-6; no clear D. The CDR3 sequence is 15 residues long. V lost 4 bases to trimming and J lost 0 bases, with 8 bases between them. Germline loops: CDR1 SGHRS, CDR2 YFSETQ. The CDR3 region is CASSPESSGANVLTF. The CDR3 coding sequence is TGCGCCAGCAGCCCCGAGAGCTCTGGGGCCAACGTCCTGACTTTC.

V gene TRBV4-1 combines with J gene TRBJ1-2, with a weak D call TRBD1 (6 bases). This CDR3 is 14 amino acids long. The V end was cut by 2 bases, the J end by 4 bases, with 11 bases between. Germline lookup yields CDR1 MGHRA and CDR2 YSYEKL. Here the CDR3 reads CASSQRGQPYGYTF. CDR3 DNA sequence: TGCGCCAGCAGCCAACGAGGACAGCCCTATGGCTACACCTTC.

The chain uses TRBV14 and TRBJ2-4; D might be TRBD2 (5 bases). Germline CDR1 reads SGHDN; CDR2 reads FVKESK. V lost 5 bases and J 3 bases, leaving 11 bases between the germline ends. The CDR3 is made up of 14 amino acids. This CDR3 is CASSLKRDKNIQYF. The CDR3 coding sequence is TGTGCCAGCAGCTTAAAGAGGGACAAAAACATTCAGTACTTC. Together with reference TRBV14 and TRBJ2-4, the CDR3 gives the full variable domain: EAGVTQFPSHSVIEKGQTVTLRCDPISGHDNLYWYRRVMGKEIKFLLHFVKESKQDESGMPNNRFLAERTGGTYSTLKVQPAELEDSGVYFCASSLKRDKNIQYFGAGTRLSVL.

The chain combines TRBV18 with TRBJ2-5; the match to TRBD2 covers 8 bases. Trimming removed 1 base from V and 0 bases from J; junction bases left unmatched: 1. Germline V gene data show CDR1 as KGHSH and CDR2 as LQKENI. There are 15 residues in the CDR3. CDR3 bases: TGTGCCAGCTCACCACGGCGGGGGGACCAAGAGACCCAGTACTTC. This encodes CASSPRRGDQETQYF.

The chain joins TRBV5-6 to TRBJ1-1; D uncertain. CDR3 length: 12 residues. Looked up from germline, CDR1 is SGHDT and CDR2 is YYEEEE. The V and J ends lost 1 base and 4 bases respectively, with 5 bases between them. CDR3 loop: CASSLWSTEAFF. The CDR3 DNA is TGTGCCAGCAGCTTGTGGTCCACTGAAGCTTTCTTT.

This clonotype was detected only a few times. CDR3: CSASITVIGTEAFF. DNA of the CDR3: TGCAGCGCCTCGATAACCGTTATTGGCACTGAAGCTTTCTTT. The V gene is TRBV29-1, the J gene TRBJ1-1, with unresolved D. The CDR3 covers 14 residues. V lost 7 bases to trimming and J lost 4 bases, with 19 bases between them. The germline CDR1 and CDR2 sequences are SQVTM and ANQGSEA.

The sample holds many counts of this clonotype. This chain uses TRBV28 with TRBJ2-2; D is possibly TRBD2 (5 bases). CDR1 is MDHEN, CDR2 SYDVKM, per germline. The CDR3 spans 12 residues. V was shortened by 8 bases and J by 7 bases, with 11 bases between the two germline ends. The CDR3 region has the DNA TGTGCCAGCCGACCGGGGAGCGGGGAGCTGTTTTTT. Translated: CASRPGSGELFF. Combining the CDR3 with reference TRBV28 and TRBJ2-2 gives the whole variable domain DVKVTQSSRYLVKRTGEKVFLECVQDMDHENMFWYRQDPGLGLRLIYFSYDVKMKEKGDIPEGYSVSREKKERFSLILESASTNQTSMYLCASRPGSGELFFGEGSRLTVL.

The chain has TRBV5-1 and TRBJ2-2; D possibly uses TRBD1 or TRBD2 (5 bases each). The CDR3 covers 14 residues. Trimming left V 0 bases short and J 6 bases short, with 9 bases between. Per germline, CDR1 SGHRS and CDR2 YFSETQ. The DNA of the CDR3 is TGCGCCAGCAGCTTGGCCGGGGCGCCCGGGGAGCTGTTTTTT. Its protein product is CASSLAGAPGELFF.

In this sample, this clonotype turned up a few times. This chain links TRBV7-9 with TRBJ1-5, with D uncertain. CDR3 length equals 14 residues. The V and J ends lost 1 base and 1 base respectively, with 5 bases between them. Germline lookup yields CDR1 SEHNR and CDR2 FQNEAQ (reference sequence). The CDR3 DNA reads TGTGCCAGCAGCTTAGAATCGAGCAATCAGCCCCAGCATTTT. Translation: CASSLESSNQPQHF.

The sample holds a few counts of this clonotype. V is TRBV6-1 and J is TRBJ2-7; 7 bases align to TRBD1. With 2 bases clipped from V and 2 bases from J, the junction kept 3 bases outside the gene matches. Germline values: CDR1 MNHNS, CDR2 SASEGT. The CDR3 length is 14 residues. The CDR3 DNA sequence: TGTGCCAGCAGTGAACAGGGGGTGGCCTACGAGCAGTACTTC. Protein product: CASSEQGVAYEQYF.

This clonotype was seen a few times. The chain combines TRBV5-4 with TRBJ2-5; TRBD1 aligns across 9 bases. Germline assignment: CDR1 SGHNT and CDR2 YYREEE (reference sequence). Trimming removed 4 bases from V and 4 bases from J; junction bases left unmatched: 11. This CDR3 spans 16 amino acids. Here the CDR3 reads CASSPWGDRVGETQYF. DNA of the CDR3: TGTGCCAGCAGCCCCTGGGGGGACAGGGTAGGAGAGACCCAGTACTTC.

This clonotype was found a few times. The chain uses TRBV5-6 and TRBJ1-1, with unresolved D. The V end was cut by 1 base, the J end by 2 bases, with 6 bases between. The CDR3 runs to 13 residues. CDR1 is SGHDT and CDR2 is YYEEEE in the germline V gene. CDR3: CASSLWENTEAFF. The CDR3 nucleotides read TGTGCCAGCAGCTTGTGGGAAAACACTGAAGCTTTCTTT.

The gene calls are TRBV4-3 and TRBJ2-7; no clear D gene. V was clipped by 0 bases and J by 6 bases, with 18 bases between them. The CDR3 extends over 16 amino acids. The germline gives CDR1 LGHNA, CDR2 YSLEER. CDR3 DNA sequence: TGCGCCAGCAGCCAAGAGTGGAACGCCGTCGTTACCGAGCAGTACTTC. Translation: CASSQEWNAVVTEQYF.

The sample holds a few counts of this clonotype. This chain's CDR3 is CASSPTGGYGYTF. For the CDR3, the DNA is TGTGCCAGCAGTCCTACAGGGGGCTATGGCTACACCTTC. The rearrangement links TRBV6-2 or TRBV6-3 to TRBJ1-2; 8 positions match TRBD1. V dropped 5 bases and J dropped 4; count of bases not matched to a gene: 3. CDR1 is MNHEY, CDR2 SVGEGT, per germline. CDR3 length equals 13 residues.

This clonotype was recorded a few times. This chain uses TRBV7-2 with TRBJ2-1; a possible D gene is TRBD2 (5 bases). V lost 0 bases to trimming and J lost 12 bases, with 21 bases between them. CDR1 SGHTA and CDR2 FQGNSA come from the germline V gene. There are 16 residues in the CDR3. CDR3 nucleotide sequence: TGTGCCAGCAGCTTAGCGCATTCCCGGGGAATATACGGGCAGTTCTTC. Translating it yields CASSLAHSRGIYGQFF.

A few counts support this clonotype. V and J are TRBV7-2 and TRBJ2-1; D unresolved. The V end was cut by 2 bases, the J end by 6 bases, with 8 bases between. The CDR3 is 13 residues long. From germline, CDR1 is SGHTA and CDR2 FQGNSA. DNA for the CDR3: TGTGCCAGCAGCTTACTTACCTTCAATGAGCAGTTCTTC. Its protein is CASSLLTFNEQFF.

Notes on this clonotype: The junction departs from germline at one end; a sequencing error may be responsible. This chain uses TRBV5-6 with TRBJ1-4, with D tentatively TRBD1 (5 bases). The CDR3 has 17 residues. The germline CDR1 and CDR2 sequences are SGHDT and YYEEEE. The CDR3 is CVSTRTGTRATNEKLFF. CDR3 DNA sequence: TGTGTCAGCACCCGGACCGGGACTCGTGCAACTAATGAAAAACTGTTTTTT. The full variable domain, in which reference TRBV5-6 and TRBJ1-4 provide the parts outside the CDR3, is DAGVTQSPTHLIKTRGQQVTLRCSPKSGHDTVSWYQQALGQGPQFIFQYYEEEERQRGNFPDRFSGHQFPNYSSELNVNALLLGDSALYLCVSTRTGTRATNEKLFFGSGTQLSVL.

In this sample, this clonotype turned up a few times. The chain carries TRBV19 and TRBJ1-5; D uncertain. This CDR3 has 16 amino acids. Trimming removed 3 bases at V and 2 bases at J, with 14 bases between. CDR1 is LNHDA and CDR2 is SQIVND in the germline V gene (reference sequence). CDR3 sequence (DNA): TGTGCCAGTAGTATTGCACGGGGTCGGGGCAATCAGCCCCAGCATTTT. It specifies CASSIARGRGNQPQHF.

The V gene is TRBV5-5, the J gene TRBJ1-2; D unclear. This CDR3 has 14 amino acids. Germline V gives CDR1 SGHKS, CDR2 YYEKEE (reference sequence). Trimming stripped 0 bases from V and 4 bases from J, with 10 bases between. The CDR3 loop reads CASSLEEKIYGYTF. The CDR3 bases are TGTGCCAGCAGCTTGGAGGAGAAGATCTATGGCTACACCTTC.

The chain joins TRBV28 to TRBJ2-7; D gene unclear. Trimming removed 5 bases from V and 1 base from J, with 9 bases in between. The CDR3 contains 13 residues. CDR1 is MDHEN and CDR2 is SYDVKM in the germline V gene. CDR3: CASSPRPSYEQYV. CDR3 nucleotides: TGTGCCAGCAGTCCGCGACCTTCCTACGAGCAGTACGTC.

The J gene is TRBJ2-2, the V gene TRBV5-1; D may be TRBD2 (5 bases). Germline-derived CDR1 and CDR2 are SGHRS and YFSETQ. This CDR3 has 18 amino acids. V was pared by 1 base and J by 1 base, with 17 bases between. The CDR3 DNA sequence: TGCGCCAGCAGCTTGTCTGAAGGAGACTACTGGAACACCGGGGAGCTGTTTTTT. Amino acids: CASSLSEGDYWNTGELFF.

The table lists this clonotype with many counts. The V gene is TRBV5-1, the J gene TRBJ2-1; D gene ambiguous. From germline, CDR1 is SGHRS and CDR2 YFSETQ. The CDR3 sequence is 14 residues long. V was clipped by 1 base and J by 8 bases, with 13 bases between them. CDR3 bases: TGCGCCAGCAGCTTGCGGCAGGTTGGCGATGAGCAGTTCTTC. This gives the protein CASSLRQVGDEQFF.

In this sample, this clonotype turned up a few times. The V and J genes are TRBV24-1 and TRBJ2-2, with unresolved D. The V end was cut by 3 bases, the J end by 6 bases, with 10 bases between. This CDR3 contains 14 residues. Per the germline V gene, CDR1 is KGHDR and CDR2 is SFDVKD. Here the CDR3 reads CATSDPRQAGELFF. The DNA of the CDR3 is TGTGCCACCAGTGATCCCCGTCAAGCCGGGGAGCTGTTTTTT.

This clonotype was counted at least ten times. This chain uses TRBV7-9 with TRBJ1-1; 7 nucleotides line up with TRBD1. CDR3 length: 14 residues. The V gene end was trimmed by 2 bases and the J gene end by 4 bases; junction bases not matched to a gene: 4. Germline V gene data show CDR1 as SEHNR and CDR2 as FQNEAQ (reference sequence). The CDR3 sequence is CASSLQGVFTEAFF. As DNA, the CDR3 is TGTGCCAGCAGCTTACAGGGGGTTTTCACTGAAGCTTTCTTT. Full variable domain (remainder filled in from reference TRBV7-9 and TRBJ1-1): DTGVSQNPRHKITKRGQNVTFRCDPISEHNRLYWYRQTLGQGPEFLTYFQNEAQLEKSRLLSDRFSAERPKGSFSTLEIQRTEQGDSAMYLCASSLQGVFTEAFFGQGTRLTVV.

This clonotype was detected a few times. The genes are TRBV12-3 or TRBV12-4 and TRBJ1-5, with D maybe TRBD1 (6 bases). V lost 3 bases to trimming and J lost 0 bases, with 12 bases between them. The CDR3 runs 16 residues. DNA of the CDR3: TGTGCCAGCAGTTTTGGAACAGGGCGTAGCAATCAGCCCCAGCATTTT. Translating gives CASSFGTGRSNQPQHF.

As regards this clonotype: The junction departs from germline at one end; a sequencing error may be responsible. The V gene is TRBV5-1, the J gene TRBJ1-2; D is unclear. Germline V gene sequence: CDR1 SGHRS, CDR2 YFSETQ. The CDR3 totals 14 residues. The CDR3 reads CASSLGGAADGYNF. The CDR3 bases are TGCGCCAGCAGCTTGGGTGGTGCGGCGGATGGATACAACTTC. Full variable domain (rest looked up from reference TRBV5-1 and TRBJ1-2): KAGVTQTPRYLIKTRGQQVTLSCSPISGHRSVSWYQQTPGQGLQFLFEYFSETQRNKGNFPGRFSGRQFSNSRSEMNVSTLELGDSALYLCASSLGGAADGYNFGSGTRLTVV.